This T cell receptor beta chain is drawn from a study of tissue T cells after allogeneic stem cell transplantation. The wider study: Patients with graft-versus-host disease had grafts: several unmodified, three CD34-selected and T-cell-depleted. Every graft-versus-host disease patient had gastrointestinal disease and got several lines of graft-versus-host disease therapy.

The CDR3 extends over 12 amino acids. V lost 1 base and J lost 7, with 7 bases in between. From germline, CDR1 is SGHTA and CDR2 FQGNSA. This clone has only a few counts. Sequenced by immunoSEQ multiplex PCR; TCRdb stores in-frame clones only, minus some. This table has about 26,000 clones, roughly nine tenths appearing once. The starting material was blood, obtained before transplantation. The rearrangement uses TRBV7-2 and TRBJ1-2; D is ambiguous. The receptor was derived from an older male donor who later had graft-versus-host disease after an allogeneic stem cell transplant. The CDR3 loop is CASSLDGFGYTF. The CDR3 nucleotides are TGTGCCAGCAGCTTAGACGGTTTTGGCTACACCTTC. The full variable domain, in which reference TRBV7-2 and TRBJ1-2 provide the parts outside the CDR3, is GAGVSQSPSNKVTEKGKDVELRCDPISGHTALYWYRQSLGQGLEFLIYFQGNSAPDKSGLPSDRFSAERTGGSVSTLTIQRTQQEDSAVYLCASSLDGFGYTFGSGTRLTVV.